This T cell receptor (beta chain) emerged from a study of Graves' ophthalmopathy and Graves' hyperthyroidism. Background on the study: Peripheral blood was obtained at first diagnosis, ahead of any treatment. General study points: Among thyroid clonotypes expanded above 0.001 frequency, most also appeared in blood. Cross-validated, the 13-signature model showed 87.88%/81.08% sensitivity/specificity, and 80%/75% in the test set.

In this sample, this clonotype turned up a few times. Its antigen is still unknown. CDR3 regions of TCR beta were amplified from RNA transcripts. An initial RT-PCR round employing HTBI primers preceded a second-round multiplex PCR. TCRdb processed the multiplex PCR reads anew with MiXCR; each CDR3 protein has one entry. This table has roughly 700,000 distinct CDR3 sequences, 35% to 50% appearing once. CDR1 and CDR2 from the germline V gene are SGHRS and YFSETQ. This CDR3 region has 16 residues. Trimming took off 0 bases at V and 2 bases at J, with 11 bases between the two ends. The material sequenced was peripheral blood. This chain links TRBV5-1 with TRBJ2-2; the D is unclear. This sequence was found in an adult man with Graves' ophthalmopathy. The CDR3 loop is CASSLGARINTGELFF. The CDR3 bases are TGCGCCAGCAGCTTGGGGGCCAGAATAAACACCGGGGAGCTGTTTTTT.